The entry below describes one TCR beta chain. The antigen remains undetermined. This sample was taken from a study of T cell responses to AZD1222 COVID-19 vaccine. Here immunoSEQ multiplex PCR was the method, and the copy in TCRdb shows in-frame clones only, minus some. The table records around 130,000 clones, approximately 90% of them present only once. Study results and limitations: Unmutated variant regions are reportedly the target of nearly half of TCRs that are spike-specific.

Germline values: CDR1 SGHAT, CDR2 FQNNGV. Trimming left V 5 bases short and J 0 bases short, with 12 bases between. CDR3 length equals 15 residues. V gene TRBV11-2 combines with J gene TRBJ2-3; D not certain. The sample in question was peripheral blood, obtained 28 days after the second dose of the MenACWY control vaccine. The sequence was collected from an adult who received the MenACWY meningococcal vaccine as a control. The CDR3, as DNA: TGTGCCAGCAGCGTGCGATCATGGAGCACAGATACGCAGTATTTT. It yields the protein CASSVRSWSTDTQYF.